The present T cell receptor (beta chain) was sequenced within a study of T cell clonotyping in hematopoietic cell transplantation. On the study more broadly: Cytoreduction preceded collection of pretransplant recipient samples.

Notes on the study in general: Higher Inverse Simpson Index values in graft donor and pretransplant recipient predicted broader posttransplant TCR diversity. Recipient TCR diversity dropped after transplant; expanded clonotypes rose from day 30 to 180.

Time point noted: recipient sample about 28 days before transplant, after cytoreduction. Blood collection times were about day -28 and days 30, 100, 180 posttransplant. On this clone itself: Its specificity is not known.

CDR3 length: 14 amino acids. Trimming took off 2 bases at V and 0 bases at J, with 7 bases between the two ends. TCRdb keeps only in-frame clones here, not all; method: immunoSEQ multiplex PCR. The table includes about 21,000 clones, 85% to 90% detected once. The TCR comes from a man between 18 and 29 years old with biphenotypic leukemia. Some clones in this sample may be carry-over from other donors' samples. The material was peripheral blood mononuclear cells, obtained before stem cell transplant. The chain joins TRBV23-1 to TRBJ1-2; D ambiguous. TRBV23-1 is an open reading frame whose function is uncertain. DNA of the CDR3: TGCGCCAGCAGTCAACCCGCGGCTAACTATGGCTACACCTTC. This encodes CASSQPAANYGYTF.